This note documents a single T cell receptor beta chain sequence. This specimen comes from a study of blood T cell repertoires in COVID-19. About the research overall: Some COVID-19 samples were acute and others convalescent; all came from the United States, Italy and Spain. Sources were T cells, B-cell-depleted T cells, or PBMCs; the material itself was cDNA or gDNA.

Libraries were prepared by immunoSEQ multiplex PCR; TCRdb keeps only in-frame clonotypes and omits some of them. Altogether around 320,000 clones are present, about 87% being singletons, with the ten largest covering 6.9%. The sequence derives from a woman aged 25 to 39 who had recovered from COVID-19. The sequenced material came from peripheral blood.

DNA for the CDR3: TGTGCCAGCAGCTTTGAACTCATGTTTGATGAGCAGTTCTTC. Translated: CASSFELMFDEQFF. The chain employs TRBV5-5 and TRBJ2-1; no reliable D call. V gave up 2 bases and J gave up 8 bases, with 14 bases separating them. Germline loops: CDR1 SGHKS, CDR2 YYEKEE (reference sequence). CDR3 size: 14 residues.